The source of this T cell receptor beta chain is a study of blood T cell repertoires in COVID-19. Data came from immunoSEQ multiplex PCR; TCRdb stores just in-frame clones and leaves some out. Among about 250,000 clones listed, approximately 89% were seen once. CDR1 MNHNY and CDR2 SVGAGI come from the germline V gene (reference sequence). With 2 bases removed from V and 7 bases from J, the gap between germline ends came to 12 bases. The CDR3 is 14 residues long. The receptor comes from a woman between 25 and 40 years old with COVID-19, enrolled during active disease. The sequenced material came from peripheral blood. The gene calls are TRBV6-6 and TRBJ2-1; D is possibly TRBD1 (5 bases). CDR3 sequence: CASSYVRAKNEQFF. As DNA, the CDR3 is TGTGCCAGCAGTTACGTCAGGGCAAAGAATGAGCAGTTCTTC.